A selection of T cell receptor beta chains follows, all from one sample in a study of regulatory T cells in long-lasting Graves disease. MiXCR was run by TCRdb on the multiplex PCR reads, yielding one entry per CDR3 protein. The data show around 510,000 distinct CDR3 sequences, less than 25% seen once. Material: peripheral blood mononuclear cells (PBMCs), obtained when the disease was refractory, from a patient treated with antithyroid drugs. The receptor source for this set is a female donor with Graves disease. CDR3s include the opening cysteine and the closing phenylalanine or tryptophan. Fields, in order: CDR3 DNA, CDR3 protein, D gene, J gene, clone size, V gene. The D gene is left open where the match is weak. The size entry is marked missing in some rows and otherwise reads once, few, many or a size class.

CDR3nt: TGTGCCAGCAGCCAATCTCCTGGGCGGAACACTGAAGCTTTCTTT
CDR3aa: CASSQSPGRNTEAFF
d_gene: -
j_gene: TRBJ1-1
abundance: many
v_gene: TRBV16

CDR3nt: TGTGCCAGCAGTCGGACTAGCGGGAGCAACGAGCAGTACTTC
CDR3aa: CASSRTSGSNEQYF
d_gene: TRBD2
j_gene: TRBJ2-7
abundance: many
v_gene: TRBV2

CDR3nt: TGTGCCAGCAGTGATAGGACAGGGCCCGGGGAGCTGTTTTTT
CDR3aa: CASSDRTGPGELFF
d_gene: TRBD1
j_gene: TRBJ2-2
abundance: many
v_gene: TRBV6-1

CDR3nt: TGTGCCAGCAGTTTACGGCAGGACCCAGTAGCCAAAAACATTCAGTACTTC
CDR3aa: CASSLRQDPVAKNIQYF
d_gene: -
j_gene: TRBJ2-4
abundance: -
v_gene: TRBV27

CDR3nt: TGTGCCAGCACCCACCGGACAGGGAACACTGAAGCTTTCTTT
CDR3aa: CASTHRTGNTEAFF
d_gene: TRBD1
j_gene: TRBJ1-1
abundance: -
v_gene: TRBV28

CDR3nt: TGTGCCAGCAGCTTTCCCCGGGACGCCGGAGGATGGGCTGGGGCCAACGTCCTGACTTTC
CDR3aa: CASSFPRDAGGWAGANVLTF
d_gene: -
j_gene: TRBJ2-6
abundance: few
v_gene: TRBV7-9

CDR3nt: TGTGCCAGCAGTTACGAGGGATACAACGAGCAGTACTTC
CDR3aa: CASSYEGYNEQYF
d_gene: -
j_gene: TRBJ2-7
abundance: many
v_gene: TRBV6-5

CDR3nt: TGCAGCGTTGAGGACGGGTTATACGAGCAGTACTTC
CDR3aa: CSVEDGLYEQYF
d_gene: -
j_gene: TRBJ2-7
abundance: few
v_gene: TRBV29-1

CDR3nt: TGTGCCAGCAGCAGGCCCCTGGAGACCCAGTACTTC
CDR3aa: CASSRPLETQYF
d_gene: -
j_gene: TRBJ2-5
abundance: many
v_gene: TRBV2

CDR3nt: TGTGCCAGCAGAGCTGACAGTAGCAATCAGCCCCAGCATTTT
CDR3aa: CASRADSSNQPQHF
d_gene: -
j_gene: TRBJ1-5
abundance: many
v_gene: TRBV2

CDR3nt: TGTGCCAGTATTGACAGGGGGGTCTACGAGCAGTACTTC
CDR3aa: CASIDRGVYEQYF
d_gene: TRBD1
j_gene: TRBJ2-7
abundance: -
v_gene: TRBV6-2/TRBV6-3

CDR3nt: TGTGCCAGCAGTTTAGGTGTGCGCGGGAGGCGAAGCGAGCAGTACTTC
CDR3aa: CASSLGVRGRRSEQYF
d_gene: TRBD2
j_gene: TRBJ2-7
abundance: many
v_gene: TRBV27

CDR3nt: TGTGCCAGCAGTTTCTGGGCTAATCAGCCCCAGCATTTT
CDR3aa: CASSFWANQPQHF
d_gene: -
j_gene: TRBJ1-5
abundance: many
v_gene: TRBV28

CDR3nt: TGTGCCAGCAGCCCGGGACTGCGAAACTACGAGCAGTACTTC
CDR3aa: CASSPGLRNYEQYF
d_gene: -
j_gene: TRBJ2-7
abundance: many
v_gene: TRBV28

CDR3nt: TGTGCCAGCAGTTCCCTGGGGAGGGGGGGGAATCAGCCCCAGCATTTT
CDR3aa: CASSSLGRGGNQPQHF
d_gene: -
j_gene: TRBJ1-5
abundance: -
v_gene: TRBV6-2/TRBV6-3

CDR3nt: TGCAGCGTTGATCCGGGAAACTATGGCTACACCTTC
CDR3aa: CSVDPGNYGYTF
d_gene: -
j_gene: TRBJ1-2
abundance: -
v_gene: TRBV29-1

CDR3nt: TGTGCCAGCAGTTTACTGGACACCGGGGAGCTGTTTTTT
CDR3aa: CASSLLDTGELFF
d_gene: -
j_gene: TRBJ2-2
abundance: many
v_gene: TRBV12-3/TRBV12-4

CDR3nt: TGTGCCAGCACCGACCTGACTAGCACAGATACGCAGTATTTT
CDR3aa: CASTDLTSTDTQYF
d_gene: -
j_gene: TRBJ2-3
abundance: many
v_gene: TRBV28

CDR3nt: TGTGCCAGCAGTTTCGAGACAGGGGCGTCCTACGAGCAGTACTTC
CDR3aa: CASSFETGASYEQYF
d_gene: TRBD1
j_gene: TRBJ2-7
abundance: many
v_gene: TRBV6-5

CDR3nt: TGTGCCAGCAGTTTTACGACCACGAGGGGCCCCTCGTTAGGCGGGGAGCTGTTTTTT
CDR3aa: CASSFTTTRGPSLGGELFF
d_gene: -
j_gene: TRBJ2-2
abundance: -
v_gene: TRBV12-3/TRBV12-4

CDR3nt: TGCGCCAGCAGCTTGGAACTAACCACGGAGCAGTACTTC
CDR3aa: CASSLELTTEQYF
d_gene: -
j_gene: TRBJ2-7
abundance: few
v_gene: TRBV5-1

CDR3nt: TGTGCCAGCAGTCTTACGACCTACGGGTACTTC
CDR3aa: CASSLTTYGYF
d_gene: -
j_gene: TRBJ2-4
abundance: many
v_gene: TRBV2

CDR3nt: TGCGCCAGCAATGCGGGAGGGTTCGGTTCCTACAATGAGCAGTTCTTC
CDR3aa: CASNAGGFGSYNEQFF
d_gene: TRBD2
j_gene: TRBJ2-1
abundance: few
v_gene: TRBV5-1

CDR3nt: TGCAGCGTTGAAGATTGGGGGCTAGCGGGGGATGAGCAGTTCTTC
CDR3aa: CSVEDWGLAGDEQFF
d_gene: TRBD2
j_gene: TRBJ2-1
abundance: -
v_gene: TRBV29-1

CDR3nt: TGTGCCAGCAAATTTGCAGGGGCCATGAACACTGAAGCTTTCTTT
CDR3aa: CASKFAGAMNTEAFF
d_gene: -
j_gene: TRBJ1-1
abundance: -
v_gene: TRBV28

CDR3nt: TGTGCCAGTAGTCCTCTAGCGGGCCCTTCCTACGAGCAGTACTTC
CDR3aa: CASSPLAGPSYEQYF
d_gene: TRBD2
j_gene: TRBJ2-7
abundance: -
v_gene: TRBV19

CDR3nt: TGTGCCAGCAGCCCGGAAGGGTGGACTGAAGCTTTCTTT
CDR3aa: CASSPEGWTEAFF
d_gene: -
j_gene: TRBJ1-1
abundance: -
v_gene: TRBV7-6

CDR3nt: TGTGCCAGCAGCTTTAGCGGTAACTCCTACGAGCAGTACTTC
CDR3aa: CASSFSGNSYEQYF
d_gene: -
j_gene: TRBJ2-7
abundance: -
v_gene: TRBV7-2

CDR3nt: TGTGCCACCGGTCAACAGGGTAGAGAGACCCAGTACTTC
CDR3aa: CATGQQGRETQYF
d_gene: -
j_gene: TRBJ2-5
abundance: -
v_gene: TRBV24-1

CDR3nt: TGTGCCAGCCGACTCCTAGCGGGAGGGTACGAGCAGTACTTC
CDR3aa: CASRLLAGGYEQYF
d_gene: TRBD2
j_gene: TRBJ2-7
abundance: few
v_gene: TRBV27

CDR3nt: TGTGCCAGTAGTAGATCGGGTCGGACTGAAGCTTTCTTT
CDR3aa: CASSRSGRTEAFF
d_gene: -
j_gene: TRBJ1-1
abundance: -
v_gene: TRBV19

CDR3nt: TGCAGTGCTAGAGATCTGGCCGGGGGGATCAAAAACATTCAGTACTTC
CDR3aa: CSARDLAGGIKNIQYF
d_gene: TRBD2
j_gene: TRBJ2-4
abundance: -
v_gene: TRBV20-1

CDR3nt: TGTGCCAGCAGTTACCACATGACAGGGGGCAACACCGGGGAGCTGTTTTTT
CDR3aa: CASSYHMTGGNTGELFF
d_gene: TRBD1
j_gene: TRBJ2-2
abundance: few
v_gene: TRBV6-9

CDR3nt: TGTGCCAGCAGCCCCTCCGGGGAGCTGTTTTTT
CDR3aa: CASSPSGELFF
d_gene: -
j_gene: TRBJ2-2
abundance: many
v_gene: TRBV7-2